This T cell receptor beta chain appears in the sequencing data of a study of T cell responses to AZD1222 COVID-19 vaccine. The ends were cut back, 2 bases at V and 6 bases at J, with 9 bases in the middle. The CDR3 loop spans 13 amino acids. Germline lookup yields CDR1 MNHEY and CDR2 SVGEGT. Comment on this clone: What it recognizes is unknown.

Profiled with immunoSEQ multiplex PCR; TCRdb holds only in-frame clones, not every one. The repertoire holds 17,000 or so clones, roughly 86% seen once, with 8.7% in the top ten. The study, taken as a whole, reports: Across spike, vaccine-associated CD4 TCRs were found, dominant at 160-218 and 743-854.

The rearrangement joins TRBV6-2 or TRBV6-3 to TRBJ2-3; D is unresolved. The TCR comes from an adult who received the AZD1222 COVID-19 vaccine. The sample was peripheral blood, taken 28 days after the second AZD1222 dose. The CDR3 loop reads CASSYHSLDTQYF. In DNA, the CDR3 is TGTGCCAGCAGTTACCATAGTTTGGATACGCAGTATTTT.